The clone carrying this T cell receptor (beta chain) occurred many times. What it binds is unknown. Time point defined: persistent/refractory GD, antithyroid drugs over 5 years with positive TRAb. Preparation of the TCR library used RNA extracted from PBMCs. With iRepertoire HTBI primers and Arm-PCR of CDR3 regions, TCR beta libraries were built. MiXCR, run by TCRdb on the multiplex PCR reads, gives a single entry per CDR3 protein. The table records some 420,000 distinct CDR3 sequences, around a fifth of them present only once. V was pared by 4 bases and J by 4 bases, with 12 bases between. The CDR3 consists of 14 residues. Germline CDR1 reads KGHDR; CDR2 reads SFDVKD. The sample comes from a study of regulatory T cells in long-lasting Graves disease. Study-level findings and limits: Accuracy might have suffered from few samples. Comparison showed that persistent patients shared more public clonotypes (about 2,700) than new patients (over 950). Under persistent disease, TRBV28, TRBJ1-2 and TRBJ2-5 were used preferentially. Persistent Graves' cases showed lower TCR diversity than newly diagnosed cases.

Sequencing used peripheral blood mononuclear cells (PBMCs), obtained when the disease was refractory, from a patient treated with antithyroid drugs. The sequence was collected from a female donor with Graves disease. The chain joins TRBV24-1 to TRBJ1-2; D remains ambiguous. CDR3 residues: CATSDRTGSYGYTF. DNA of the CDR3: TGTGCCACCAGTGACCGGACCGGAAGCTATGGCTACACCTTC.